Each of the 21 T cell receptor beta chains below was sequenced from the same sample in a study of identical twins. TCRdb recomputed calls from the 5' RACE reads with MiXCR, one row per CDR3 protein. The sample gives roughly 1,500,000 distinct CDR3 sequences, around 29% of which show up once; 0.25% to 0.3% is in the top ten. Sequencing used cord blood. Receptor source: a newborn girl in good health.

Only a few counts were recorded for this clonotype. The chain recombines TRBV5-5 with TRBJ1-5; D not resolved. Germline lookup yields CDR1 SGHKS and CDR2 YYEKEE (reference sequence). Trimming shortened V by 1 base and J by 3 bases, and 11 bases separated the two germline ends. The CDR3 is 15 amino acids. The CDR3 sequence is CASSLTAGDNQPQHF. The DNA for the CDR3 is TGTGCCAGCAGCTTGACCGCAGGAGACAATCAGCCCCAGCATTTT.

The J gene is TRBJ2-2, the V gene TRBV7-2, with no clear D. Germline loops: CDR1 SGHTA, CDR2 FQGNSA. The V end was cut by 6 bases, the J end by 1 base, with 18 bases between. The length of the CDR3 is 17 residues. CDR3 nucleotide sequence: TGTGCCAGCAGTTATAGTCCCTCTCACTTGAACACCGGGGAGCTGTTTTTT. It encodes CASSYSPSHLNTGELFF.

This clonotype was counted many times. CDR3 amino acids: CASSLAAPYNEQFF. CDR3 nucleotide sequence: TGTGCCAGCAGCCTAGCCGCCCCCTACAATGAGCAGTTCTTC. V and J are TRBV3-1 and TRBJ2-1; D ambiguous. This CDR3 is 14 amino acids long. V shed 4 bases and J shed 2 bases, with 9 bases lying between them. CDR1 is LGHDT and CDR2 is YNNKEL in the germline V gene (reference sequence).

Remarks on this clonotype: The junction and the germline gene differ at one end; a read error may be behind it. The V and J genes are TRBV12-3 or TRBV12-4 and TRBJ2-1; no definite D call. The CDR3 runs 12 residues. CDR3 in amino acids: CVSSLIVNEQFF. CDR3 DNA sequence: TGTGTCAGCAGTTTAATCGTCAATGAGCAGTTCTTC.

There are a few counts of this clonotype. The chain links TRBV3-1 to TRBJ2-7; TRBD1 matches 10 bases. Looked up from germline, CDR1 is LGHDT and CDR2 is YNNKEL (reference sequence). V trimming: 0 bases; J trimming: 7 bases; junction bases outside the gene matches: 12. The CDR3 consists of 17 residues. The CDR3 protein is CASSQEVGTGDYNEQYF. DNA for the CDR3: TGTGCCAGCAGCCAAGAAGTTGGGACAGGGGACTACAATGAGCAGTACTTC.

This chain connects TRBV7-9 to TRBJ2-3, with TRBD2 as a possible D gene (6 bases). The germline V gene has CDR1 SEHNR and CDR2 FQNEAQ (reference sequence). Trimming took 7 bases from V and 0 from J, leaving 17 bases between them. The CDR3 length is 16 residues. CDR3 DNA: TGTGCCAGCAACAGACTGAAGCGGGCAAGCACAGATACGCAGTATTTT. It translates to CASNRLKRASTDTQYF.

This clonotype was found a few times. The genes are TRBV6-1 and TRBJ2-4; TRBD1 is a possible D gene (6 bases). This CDR3 has 15 amino acids. V lost 0 bases to trimming and J lost 8 bases, with 14 bases between them. Germline V gives CDR1 MNHNS, CDR2 SASEGT. The CDR3 DNA reads TGTGCCAGCAGTGAAGCCACAGGGAAAGGGGACATTCAGTACTTC. Residues: CASSEATGKGDIQYF.

In this sample, this clonotype turned up a few times. The chain uses TRBV7-9 and TRBJ2-1; 12 bases match TRBD2. The CDR3 is 17 residues long. Germline V gives CDR1 SEHNR, CDR2 FQNEAQ (reference sequence). After removal of 5 bases from V and 7 bases from J, the junction contained 12 bases not matched to a gene. The CDR3 reads CASSQTGLAGTGNEQFF. CDR3 DNA sequence: TGTGCCAGCAGCCAAACCGGACTAGCGGGAACGGGAAATGAGCAGTTCTTC. The entire variable domain, with the rest obtained from reference TRBV7-9 and TRBJ2-1, is as follows: DTGVSQNPRHKITKRGQNVTFRCDPISEHNRLYWYRQTLGQGPEFLTYFQNEAQLEKSRLLSDRFSAERPKGSFSTLEIQRTEQGDSAMYLCASSQTGLAGTGNEQFFGPGTRLTVL.

This chain uses TRBV28 with TRBJ2-7; 10 positions agree with TRBD2. CDR3 length equals 15 residues. Germline V CDR1 and CDR2: MDHEN, SYDVKM. V was clipped by 8 bases and J by 7 bases; unmatched bases: 14. CDR3 sequence reads: CASLPGTSEYNEQYF. The CDR3 nucleotides read TGTGCCAGCCTTCCCGGGACTAGCGAGTACAATGAGCAGTACTTC.

CDR3 in amino acids: CASSPHTVINTVNTEAFF. CDR3 bases: TGCGCCAGTAGCCCCCACACCGTGATTAATACTGTGAACACTGAAGCTTTCTTT. V is TRBV5-1 and J is TRBJ1-1; no clear D gene. The CDR3 sequence is 18 residues long. The ends were cut back, 8 bases at V and 0 bases at J, with 26 bases in the middle. CDR1 SGHRS and CDR2 YFSETQ come from the germline V gene. Full variable domain (missing parts from reference TRBV5-1 and TRBJ1-1): KAGVTQTPRYLIKTRGQQVTLSCSPISGHRSVSWYQQTPGQGLQFLFEYFSETQRNKGNFPGRFSGRQFSNSRSEMNVSTLELGDSALYLCASSPHTVINTVNTEAFFGQGTRLTVV.

This clonotype has a handful of counts. The chain links TRBV20-1 to TRBJ2-7, with 8 bases fitting TRBD2. Germline CDR1 is DFQATT and CDR2 is SNEGSKA (reference sequence). The CDR3 sequence is 16 residues long. After removal of 0 bases from V and 4 bases from J, the junction contained 11 bases not matched to a gene. The chain's CDR3 is CSARDTRAGVEYEQYF. The CDR3, as DNA: TGCAGTGCTAGAGATACCCGAGCGGGAGTAGAATACGAGCAGTACTTC.

The CDR3 DNA reads TGTGCCAGCAGCTTGGTGGCAATCGGAGAGACCCAGTACTTC. Amino acid sequence: CASSLVAIGETQYF. The V and J genes are TRBV5-6 and TRBJ2-5; D not certain. This CDR3 spans 14 amino acids. Germline lookup yields CDR1 SGHDT and CDR2 YYEEEE. Trimming removed 0 bases at V and 4 bases at J, with 10 bases between.

The chain recombines TRBV20-1 with TRBJ2-3; the match to TRBD2 covers 9 bases. CDR1 and CDR2 from the germline V gene are DFQATT and SNEGSKA (reference sequence). CDR3 length equals 12 residues. V dropped 2 bases and J dropped 13; count of bases not matched to a gene: 7. CDR3 protein: CSARSRSGRKYF. CDR3 in DNA: TGCAGTGCTAGATCCCGTAGCGGGAGAAAGTATTTT.

This clonotype was counted between two and nine times. CDR3 sequence (DNA): TGTGCCAGCAGCCCCCTCCGGTCTAGCGGGAGCAATGAGCAGTTCTTC. It is translated as CASSPLRSSGSNEQFF. The rearrangement uses TRBV11-2 and TRBJ2-1; 10 positions agree with TRBD2. After removal of 5 bases from V and 6 bases from J, the junction contained 10 bases not matched to a gene. Germline lookup yields CDR1 SGHAT and CDR2 FQNNGV. This CDR3 has 16 residues.

There are a few counts of this clonotype. The chain has TRBV11-1 and TRBJ2-1, with 8 bases identical to TRBD2. V was pared by 1 base and J by 0 bases, with 2 bases of the junction left unmatched. The CDR3 has 16 amino acids. CDR1 and CDR2 from the germline V gene are SGHAT and FQDESV (reference sequence). CDR3 amino acids: CASSLDSGVSYNEQFF. In DNA form, the CDR3 reads TGTGCCAGCAGCTTAGATAGCGGGGTCTCCTACAATGAGCAGTTCTTC.

V usage is TRBV6-2 or TRBV6-3 and J usage is TRBJ2-3, with D unclear. Trimming cost V 7 bases and J 1 base, with 9 bases left between them. The CDR3 contains 13 residues. Germline CDR1 and CDR2: MNHEY and SVGEGT. CDR3 amino acids: CASILRGTDTQYF. The CDR3 bases are TGTGCCAGCATTCTAAGGGGCACAGATACGCAGTATTTT.

The chain links TRBV6-2 or TRBV6-3 to TRBJ1-5, with D uncertain. The CDR3 length is 16 residues. Germline CDR1 and CDR2: MNHEY and SVGEGT. V lost 2 bases to trimming and J lost 1 base, with 12 bases between them. The CDR3 region has the DNA TGTGCCAGCAGTTACCCGCCCTCCGGCAGCAATCAGCCCCAGCATTTT. Translated, it gives CASSYPPSGSNQPQHF.

The chain couples TRBV6-2 or TRBV6-3 to TRBJ1-5, with D perhaps matching TRBD1 (5 bases). Trimming pared 0 bases from V and 2 bases from J, leaving 8 bases between. Germline-derived CDR1 and CDR2 are MNHEY and SVGEGT. CDR3 size: 15 residues. CDR3: CASSYSLGGNQPQHF. CDR3 coding DNA: TGTGCCAGCAGTTACTCGCTGGGGGGCAATCAGCCCCAGCATTTT.

Ten or more counts support this clonotype. The chain couples TRBV10-3 to TRBJ2-5, with TRBD2 matching 10 bases. The CDR3 is 16 residues long. The ends lost 1 base at V and 4 bases at J; junction bases unmatched: 6. CDR1 is ENHRY, CDR2 SYGVKD, per germline. The DNA of the CDR3 is TGTGCCATCAGTGAGTTCCCACTAGCGGGGACAGAGACCCAGTACTTC. As protein: CAISEFPLAGTETQYF.

The genes are TRBV6-6 and TRBJ1-6; 8 bases map to TRBD1. CDR1 and CDR2 from the germline V gene are MNHNY and SVGAGI (reference sequence). V was pared by 0 bases and J by 7 bases, with 2 bases of the junction left unmatched. The CDR3 is 15 amino acids. As DNA, the CDR3 is TGTGCCAGCAGTTACTCCCAGGGGGCAAATTCACCCCTCCACTTT. The encoded protein is CASSYSQGANSPLHF.

The rearrangement joins TRBV4-2 to TRBJ1-1; D ambiguous. The CDR3 is 16 residues long. The germline V gene has CDR1 LGHNA and CDR2 YNFKEQ. The V end lost 1 base, the J end lost 1 base, and 13 bases lay between the germline ends. The CDR3 reads CASSQGSWVGNTEAFF. CDR3 nucleotide sequence: TGTGCCAGCAGCCAAGGTAGTTGGGTAGGGAACACTGAAGCTTTCTTT.